The 32 T cell receptor beta chains below come from one sample, sequenced in a study of blood T cell repertoires in COVID-19 (dated by TCRdb to the early 2020s). Receptors were amplified or captured by the immunoSEQ multiplex PCR assay. TCRdb carries this immuneACCESS record with in-frame sequences only. Its versions omit some clonotypes, under half of them owing to an unresolved V gene in the studies checked, with the rest unexplained. The sample contains 200,000 or so clones, around 85% of them found a single time. The ten largest clonotypes hold under 3.5% of the sample. The specimen was peripheral blood. The source is a man in his sixties with acute or convalescent COVID-19.

Notes on this clone: Other DNA sequences of this sample code for an identical CDR3. V gene TRBV11-2 combines with J gene TRBJ1-2, with 7 bases fitting TRBD1. The CDR3 runs 13 residues. CDR1 SGHAT and CDR2 FQNNGV come from the germline V gene. V shed 5 bases, J shed 4 bases, and the junction held 4 bases outside the gene matches. The CDR3 DNA sequence: TGTGCCAGCAGCCAAGGACAGGCCTATGGCTACACCTTC. Translation: CASSQGQAYGYTF.

The chain carries TRBV7-2 and TRBJ2-7; 11 positions agree with TRBD2. Germline lookup yields CDR1 SGHTA and CDR2 FQGNSA. Unmatched junction bases numbered 5, after V lost 5 bases and J lost 2 bases. The CDR3 consists of 15 residues. The CDR3 sequence is CASSPRLAGTYEQYF. CDR3 bases: TGTGCCAGCAGCCCCAGACTAGCGGGAACCTACGAGCAGTACTTC.

The chain is built from TRBV5-5 and TRBJ2-7, with D possibly TRBD2 on 6 matching bases. CDR1 and CDR2 (germline): SGHKS, YYEKEE (reference sequence). CDR3 size: 15 residues. V lost 0 bases, J lost 2 bases, and 12 bases lay in between. The CDR3 nucleotides are TGTGCCAGCAGCTTGGCGGGGGACGGTGCCTACGAGCAGTACTTC. Translating it yields CASSLAGDGAYEQYF.

The chain is built from TRBV28 and TRBJ1-3; 7 bases agree with TRBD1. After removal of 6 bases from V and 1 base from J, the junction contained 6 bases not matched to a gene. This CDR3 comprises 15 residues. The V gene's germline CDR1 is MDHEN and CDR2 SYDVKM. The CDR3 here is CASSSATGSGNTIYF. Here the CDR3 DNA reads TGTGCCAGCAGCTCCGCGACAGGGTCTGGAAACACCATATATTTT.

V gene TRBV27 combines with J gene TRBJ1-5; D unresolved. This CDR3 comprises 14 residues. V was trimmed by 2 bases and J by 9 bases, leaving 14 bases between them. Germline V gene sequence: CDR1 MNHEY, CDR2 SMNVEV (reference sequence). CDR3 nucleotide sequence: TGTGCCAGCAGTTTAGACACGAGCTCGCGGCCCCAGCATTTT. Translated: CASSLDTSSRPQHF.

This chain uses TRBV7-6 with TRBJ2-2, with a weak D call TRBD2 (5 bases). Germline V gene data show CDR1 as SGHVS and CDR2 as FNYEAQ. V was trimmed by 8 bases and J by 4 bases, leaving 8 bases between them. The CDR3 sequence is 12 residues long. The CDR3 DNA is TGTGCCAGCCGTGGAGGCACCGGGGAGCTGTTTTTT. It specifies CASRGGTGELFF.

The V call is TRBV14, the J call TRBJ2-3; 7 nucleotides match TRBD2. The germline V gene has CDR1 SGHDN and CDR2 FVKESK. The CDR3 has 16 amino acids. The V gene end was trimmed by 0 bases and the J gene end by 2 bases; junction bases not matched to a gene: 5. CDR3 in amino acids: CASSQEETSFTDTQYF. CDR3 DNA: TGTGCCAGCAGCCAAGAAGAGACTAGCTTCACAGATACGCAGTATTTT.

The chain carries TRBV6-6 and TRBJ1-4; tentatively, D is TRBD1 (5 bases). CDR3 length equals 17 residues. V shed 5 bases and J shed 6 bases, with 22 bases lying between them. The germline V gene encodes CDR1 MNHNY and CDR2 SVGAGI (reference sequence). CDR3 sequence (DNA): TGTGCCAGCAGTCACACAAGACAGAATCCCACTGATGAAAAACTGTTTTTT. Its protein product is CASSHTRQNPTDEKLFF.

The chain employs TRBV5-1 and TRBJ2-5; 11 bases map to TRBD2. The CDR3 is 16 residues long. Germline V lookup: CDR1 SGHRS, CDR2 YFSETQ. Trimming removed 3 bases from V and 4 bases from J; junction bases left unmatched: 8. This CDR3 reads CASSSATSGNLETQYF. The CDR3, as DNA: TGCGCCAGCAGCTCGGCGACTAGCGGGAACTTAGAGACCCAGTACTTC.

The J gene is TRBJ2-7, the V gene TRBV28; D may be TRBD2 (6 bases). V was clipped by 8 bases and J by 5 bases, with 19 bases between them. From germline, CDR1 is MDHEN and CDR2 SYDVKM. The CDR3 extends over 14 amino acids. The CDR3 DNA follows: TGTGCCAGCTTAGGGCCGGGCGGGAAGAACGAGCAGTACTTC. Residues: CASLGPGGKNEQYF.

DNA for the CDR3: TGTGCCAGCAGCTTGGCTGGGGCAGGGTCCACAGATACGCAGTATTTT. The encoded protein is CASSLAGAGSTDTQYF. The chain couples TRBV5-5 to TRBJ2-3; possibly TRBD1 for D (5 bases). The CDR3 length is 16 residues. Per germline, CDR1 SGHKS and CDR2 YYEKEE (reference sequence). Trimming took off 0 bases at V and 2 bases at J, with 13 bases between the two ends.

This clone was picked up one time. This chain links TRBV5-6 with TRBJ2-3, with D possibly being TRBD1 (6 bases). The CDR3 consists of 13 residues. Germline CDR1 and CDR2: SGHDT and YYEEEE. Trimming removed 4 bases at V and 9 bases at J, with 15 bases between. Written as DNA, the CDR3 is TGTGCCAGCAGCCCCGCCGGGACACCGACGCAGTATTTT. Translation gives CASSPAGTPTQYF. The full variable domain, in which reference TRBV5-6 and TRBJ2-3 provide the parts outside the CDR3, is DAGVTQSPTHLIKTRGQQVTLRCSPKSGHDTVSWYQQALGQGPQFIFQYYEEEERQRGNFPDRFSGHQFPNYSSELNVNALLLGDSALYLCASSPAGTPTQYFGPGTRLTVL.

This clone was found once. The chain recombines TRBV28 with TRBJ2-7; the match to TRBD2 covers 11 bases. The germline V gene has CDR1 MDHEN and CDR2 SYDVKM. V lost 6 bases to trimming and J lost 1 base; unmatched junction nucleotides: 2. This CDR3 spans 14 amino acids. The CDR3 loop reads CASRLAGGSYEQYF. The CDR3 DNA sequence: TGTGCCAGCAGGTTAGCGGGGGGGTCCTACGAGCAGTACTTC.

The chain joins TRBV5-1 to TRBJ2-7; no firm D call. The V end lost 3 bases, the J end lost 6 bases, and 13 bases lay between the germline ends. The CDR3 loop spans 13 amino acids. CDR1 and CDR2 from the germline V gene are SGHRS and YFSETQ. The DNA for the CDR3 is TGCGCCAGCAGCTCCGCGACTGTTTCCGAGCAGTACTTC. Amino acid sequence: CASSSATVSEQYF.

The chain employs TRBV10-3 and TRBJ1-3, with D tentatively TRBD1 (5 bases). This CDR3 is 14 amino acids long. Germline values: CDR1 ENHRY, CDR2 SYGVKD. The V and J ends lost 3 bases and 5 bases respectively, with 11 bases between them. The chain's CDR3 is CAISDQGWRNTIYF. CDR3 in DNA: TGTGCCATCAGTGATCAGGGCTGGAGAAACACCATATATTTT.

V usage is TRBV10-2 and J usage is TRBJ2-1; 9 bases match TRBD2. The CDR3 is 16 residues long. With 2 bases clipped from V and 4 bases from J, the junction kept 6 bases outside the gene matches. CDR1 and CDR2 from the germline V gene are WSHSY and SAAADI. CDR3 loop: CASSEVPSGVYNEQFF. As DNA, the CDR3 is TGCGCCAGCAGTGAGGTCCCTAGCGGGGTATACAATGAGCAGTTCTTC.

The chain joins TRBV27 to TRBJ2-7, with D perhaps matching TRBD1 (7 bases). V gave up 2 bases and J gave up 2 bases, with 13 bases separating them. The CDR3 has 15 residues. Germline CDR1 and CDR2: MNHEY and SMNVEV (reference sequence). The CDR3 here is CASSLGAGGTYEQYF. Written as DNA, the CDR3 is TGTGCCAGCAGTTTAGGGGCAGGGGGGACCTACGAGCAGTACTTC.

V usage is TRBV19 and J usage is TRBJ2-5, with 7 bases that match TRBD2. Germline V gene data show CDR1 as LNHDA and CDR2 as SQIVND (reference sequence). V shed 6 bases and J 2 bases; nucleotides not matched to a gene: 9. The CDR3 loop spans 15 amino acids. CDR3 region: CASSRGLAAQETQYF. The CDR3 coding sequence is TGTGCCAGTAGCAGAGGGCTAGCGGCACAAGAGACCCAGTACTTC.

The rearrangement links TRBV27 to TRBJ2-3; perhaps TRBD2 as D (5 bases). The CDR3 has 13 amino acids. Trimming stripped 7 bases from V and 5 bases from J, with 13 bases between. Looked up from germline, CDR1 is MNHEY and CDR2 is SMNVEV (reference sequence). CDR3 in amino acids: CASMKDEGDTQYF. CDR3 in DNA: TGTGCCAGCATGAAAGACGAGGGAGATACGCAGTATTTT.

The CDR3 nucleotides are TGTGCCAGCAGTTTTGTGGCGACAAGCTCCTACGAGCAGTACTTC. Its translation is CASSFVATSSYEQYF. This chain connects TRBV27 to TRBJ2-7; the D is unclear. V lost 3 bases and J 0 bases, leaving 12 bases between the germline ends. Germline V gene lookup returns CDR1 MNHEY and CDR2 SMNVEV (reference sequence). The CDR3 is 15 amino acids.

The sample holds a few counts of this clone. For the CDR3, the DNA is TGCGCCAGCAGCCAACTGGGCGGGAGCGTCTACGAGCAGTACTTC. Protein sequence: CASSQLGGSVYEQYF. The V call is TRBV4-1, the J call TRBJ2-7, with TRBD2 identical over 7 bases. The germline V gene has CDR1 MGHRA and CDR2 YSYEKL. This CDR3 has 15 amino acids. With V trimmed by 2 bases and J by 3 bases, 7 bases remained unmatched.

The J gene is TRBJ1-5, the V gene TRBV5-8; the match to TRBD1 covers 7 bases. The CDR3 length is 16 residues. In germline, CDR1 is SGHTS, CDR2 YDEGEE. Losses at the gene ends were 4 bases for V and 1 base for J; bases not matched to a gene: 8. CDR3 nucleotides: TGTGCCAGCAGCCAGGGACTGGACAGGAGCAATCAGCCCCAGCATTTT. This translates into CASSQGLDRSNQPQHF. Full variable domain (missing parts from reference TRBV5-8 and TRBJ1-5): EAGVTQSPTHLIKTRGQQATLRCSPISGHTSVYWYQQALGLGLQFLLWYDEGEERNRGNFPPRFSGRQFPNYSSELNVNALELEDSALYLCASSQGLDRSNQPQHFGDGTRLSIL.

V is TRBV2 and J is TRBJ2-1; 9 bases line up with TRBD1. The CDR3 runs 14 residues. With 4 bases clipped from V and 8 bases from J, the junction kept 6 bases outside the gene matches. Germline CDR1 SNHLY, CDR2 FYNNEI. The CDR3 sequence: CASSADRGQDEQFF. The DNA for the CDR3 is TGTGCCAGCAGTGCGGACAGGGGCCAGGATGAGCAGTTCTTC.

V usage is TRBV10-3 and J usage is TRBJ1-1, with D unresolved. Per the germline V gene, CDR1 is ENHRY and CDR2 is SYGVKD. The CDR3 is 13 amino acids. The V and J ends lost 0 bases and 3 bases respectively, with 5 bases between them. The CDR3 coding sequence is TGTGCCATCAGTGAGTCGCGCGACACTGAAGCTTTCTTT. Protein sequence: CAISESRDTEAFF.

This clone appeared once. The V gene is TRBV2, the J gene TRBJ1-5; possible D gene TRBD1, 5 bases. The CDR3 contains 15 residues. Germline-derived CDR1 and CDR2 are SNHLY and FYNNEI. V was trimmed by 2 bases and J by 4 bases, leaving 12 bases between them. CDR3 loop: CASSESTGRNQPQHF. As DNA, the CDR3 is TGTGCCAGCAGTGAAAGCACAGGTCGGAATCAGCCCCAGCATTTT.

The chain couples TRBV6-5 to TRBJ1-2; unclear D gene. V lost 8 bases, J lost 8 bases, and 21 bases lay in between. Germline assignment: CDR1 MNHEY and CDR2 SVGAGI. The CDR3 length is 14 residues. The CDR3 DNA reads TGTGCCAGCGTAAACCCGGGGTTGCCGTGGGGCTACACCTTC. Amino acids: CASVNPGLPWGYTF.

The rearrangement links TRBV7-9 to TRBJ2-3; 12 bases map to TRBD1. CDR1 is SEHNR, CDR2 FQNEAQ, per germline (reference sequence). The CDR3 spans 16 residues. V trimming: 5 bases; J trimming: 5 bases; junction bases outside the gene matches: 8. The CDR3 loop reads CASSQGGTGGIDTQYF. In nucleotides, the CDR3 is TGTGCCAGCAGCCAAGGGGGGACAGGGGGCATAGATACGCAGTATTTT.

This chain uses TRBV28 with TRBJ1-4, with D tentatively TRBD1 (6 bases). The germline CDR1 and CDR2 sequences are MDHEN and SYDVKM. The CDR3 covers 14 residues. V gave up 3 bases and J gave up 8 bases, with 13 bases separating them. Here the CDR3 reads CASSLRGTVEKLFF. For the CDR3, the DNA is TGTGCCAGCAGTTTGAGGGGGACGGTCGAAAAACTGTTTTTT.

This clone was counted only a few times. V usage is TRBV30 and J usage is TRBJ2-7; TRBD1 aligns across 8 bases. V trimming: 3 bases; J trimming: 2 bases; junction bases outside the gene matches: 9. Germline V gives CDR1 GTSNPN, CDR2 SVGIG (reference sequence). CDR3 length: 15 residues. CDR3 in amino acids: CAWSVGQGAAYEQYF. The CDR3 nucleotides read TGTGCCTGGAGCGTCGGCCAGGGGGCTGCCTACGAGCAGTACTTC. The variable domain in full, with the rest retrieved from reference TRBV30 and TRBJ2-7, is SQTIHQWPATLVQPVGSPLSLECTVEGTSNPNLYWYRQAAGRGLQLLFYSVGIGQISSEVPQNLSASRPQDRQFILSSKKLLLSDSGFYLCAWSVGQGAAYEQYFGPGTRLTVT.

V and J are TRBV28 and TRBJ1-5, with a weak D call TRBD1 (5 bases). There are 15 residues in the CDR3. Germline loops: CDR1 MDHEN, CDR2 SYDVKM. V was pared by 5 bases and J by 1 base, with 12 bases between. CDR3 region: CASSPRSGSNQPQHF. CDR3 nucleotide sequence: TGTGCCAGCAGTCCGCGGTCAGGGAGCAATCAGCCCCAGCATTTT.

The chain employs TRBV2 and TRBJ2-1; TRBD2 matches 10 bases. Unmatched junction bases numbered 4, after V lost 4 bases and J lost 7 bases. From germline, CDR1 is SNHLY and CDR2 FYNNEI. This CDR3 comprises 14 residues. The DNA of the CDR3 is TGTGCCAGCAGTGGGGGACTAGCGACGAATGAGCAGTTCTTC. It yields the protein CASSGGLATNEQFF.

The chain has TRBV3-1 (or the pseudogene TRBV3-2) and TRBJ1-5; TRBD1 is a possible D gene (6 bases). Germline values: CDR1 LGHDT, CDR2 YNNKEL (reference sequence). There are 14 residues in the CDR3. The V gene lost 4 bases and the J gene lost 2 bases, with 9 bases spanning the gap. The CDR3 nucleotides read TGTGCCAGCAGCCTACAGGGTGGCAATCAGCCCCAGCATTTT. It yields the protein CASSLQGGNQPQHF.